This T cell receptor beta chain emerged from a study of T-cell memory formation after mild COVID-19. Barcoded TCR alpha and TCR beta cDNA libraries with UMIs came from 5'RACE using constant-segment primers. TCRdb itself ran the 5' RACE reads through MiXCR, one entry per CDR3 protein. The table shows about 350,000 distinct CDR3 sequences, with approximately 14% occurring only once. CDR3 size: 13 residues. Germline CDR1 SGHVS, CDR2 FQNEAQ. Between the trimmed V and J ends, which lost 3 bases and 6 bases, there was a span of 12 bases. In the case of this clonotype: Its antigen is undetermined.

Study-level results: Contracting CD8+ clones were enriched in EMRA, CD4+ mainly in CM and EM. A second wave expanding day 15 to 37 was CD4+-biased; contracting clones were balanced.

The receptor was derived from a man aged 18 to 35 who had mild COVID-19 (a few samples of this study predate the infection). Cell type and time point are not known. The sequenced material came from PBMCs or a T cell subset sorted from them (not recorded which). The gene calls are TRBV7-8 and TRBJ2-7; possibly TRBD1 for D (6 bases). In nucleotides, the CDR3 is TGTGCCAGCAGCTTTTGGGCAGGGGCCGAGCAGTACGTC. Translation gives CASSFWAGAEQYV.